This T cell receptor beta chain was recovered during a study of shared clonotypes between healthy human individuals. Replicate sorted-subset PCRs were loaded with around 200 ng DNA, about 30,000 T cell genomes. TCRdb's copy holds only in-frame clones and misses some; the assay was immunoSEQ multiplex PCR. The sample lists about 2.2 million clones; about 92% were seen once. As for this clone: What it recognizes is unknown.

The CDR3 loop spans 12 amino acids. V was cut by 4 bases and J by 0 bases, with 4 bases left in between. In germline, CDR1 is SGHTA, CDR2 FQGNSA. Terminally differentiated effector memory CD45RA+ cells were left out of the naive CD8 fraction, which was CD45RO-negative and positively selected for CCR7. The donor population consisted of healthy HIV-negative adults with no recent acute infections or vaccinations. The study, taken as a whole, reports: Memory subsets generally showed lower estimated richness than naive subsets. When compared with the clonotypes that were shared by all four sorted-subset donors, the non-shared clonotypes turned out to have lower generation probabilities.

The sequence derives from a young man in good health. Some clones in this sample may be carry-over from other donors' samples. The specimen sequenced was naive CD8+ T cells from PBMCs. The chain carries TRBV7-2 and TRBJ2-7; D is unresolved. The CDR3 DNA reads TGTGCCAGCAGCTACCACTCCTACGAGCAGTACTTC. Protein sequence: CASSYHSYEQYF.